Reported below is one T cell receptor beta chain. Its antigen is unidentified. This sample was taken from a study of shared clonotypes between healthy human individuals. Germline V gene data show CDR1 as MNHEY and CDR2 as SMNVEV (reference sequence). After removal of 5 bases from V and 2 bases from J, the junction contained 5 bases not matched to a gene. The CDR3 consists of 15 residues. Points from the study as a whole: Generally, naive subsets came out with larger estimated richness than memory subsets.

Some clones are missing from TCRdb's copy, which holds only in-frame ones; the method was immunoSEQ multiplex PCR. Of over 1.4 million clones detected, more than 95% appear once; the ten largest clones hold 1.2%. Material: naive CD4+ T cells sorted from blood. The subset here: CD45RA+ positively selected. V gene TRBV27 combines with J gene TRBJ2-5, with 10 bases aligning to TRBD2. This receptor was obtained from a man aged 25-40 years in good health. CDR3 nucleotide sequence: TGTGCCAGCAGTCCCGGACTAGCGGTGCAAGAGACCCAGTACTTC. Its protein product is CASSPGLAVQETQYF.